These 17 T cell receptor beta chains came from one sample sequenced in a study of cytomegalovirus exposure and HLA in healthy donors (dated by TCRdb to 2016 to 2017). The library was generated by the immunoSEQ multiplex PCR assay. For the multiplex PCR, a mixture combining 60 forward primers for TCR Vbeta segments and 13 reverse primers for TCR Jbeta segments was used. TCRdb re-hosts the immuneACCESS table, in-frame sequences only. Its copies lack some clones; in the studies checked, an unresolved V gene accounts for under half of them, and the cause for the rest is not known. The sample contains 95,000 to 150,000 clones, approximately 72% of them found a single time. Jointly, the top ten make up less than 2% of the sample. Sequencing was performed on PBMCs. The source of these receptors is a man aged 18-30 years in good health and CMV-seronegative.

The chain is built from TRBV6-1 and TRBJ2-5; D might be TRBD1 (5 bases). CDR3 length: 12 residues. The germline CDR1 and CDR2 sequences are MNHNS and SASEGT. Trimming pared 7 bases from V and 4 bases from J, leaving 10 bases between. CDR3 coding DNA: TGTGCCAGCACGGTGGGGCCAGAGACCCAGTACTTC. Translating gives CASTVGPETQYF.

V usage is TRBV15 and J usage is TRBJ2-5; D perhaps matches TRBD1 (7 bases). Near its end, the DNA agrees better with TRBJ2-7, so the J call may be wrong. This CDR3 region has 17 residues. Germline-derived CDR1 and CDR2 are LNHNV and YYDKDF (reference sequence). This CDR3 reads CATSRGGAGGSSYEQYF. CDR3 nucleotide sequence: TGTGCCACCAGCAGAGGAGGGGCAGGGGGGAGCTCCTACGAGCAGTACTTC.

The rearrangement links TRBV19 to TRBJ2-4; possibly TRBD2 for D (7 bases). Germline lookup yields CDR1 LNHDA and CDR2 SQIVND (reference sequence). Trimming stripped 3 bases from V and 8 bases from J, with 11 bases between. The CDR3 is 13 amino acids. CDR3 DNA sequence: TGTGCCAGTAGTATGGGAGGGGGTGACATTCAGTACTTC. It specifies CASSMGGGDIQYF.

The chain uses TRBV7-6 and TRBJ2-2, with a tentative D call TRBD1 (6 bases). V lost 5 bases and J 5 bases, leaving 15 bases between the germline ends. Germline V CDR1 and CDR2: SGHVS, FNYEAQ. CDR3 length equals 15 residues. The CDR3 DNA reads TGTGCCAGCAGCCCCCGACAGGACTTAACCGGGGAGCTGTTTTTT. Its protein product is CASSPRQDLTGELFF.

This clone was detected only a few times. This chain joins TRBV15 and TRBJ2-1; tentative D call: TRBD1 (5 bases). Germline loops: CDR1 LNHNV, CDR2 YYDKDF (reference sequence). The length of the CDR3 is 11 residues. The V end was cut by 5 bases, the J end by 10 bases, with 9 bases between. Here the CDR3 DNA reads TGTGCCACCAGCTCAGGGTGGGAGCAGTTCTTC. This encodes CATSSGWEQFF.

The J gene is TRBJ2-1, the V gene TRBV19, with a tentative D call TRBD2 (6 bases). The V end was cut by 5 bases, the J end by 1 base, with 18 bases between. Germline V gene data show CDR1 as LNHDA and CDR2 as SQIVND (reference sequence). The CDR3 contains 17 residues. The CDR3 DNA follows: TGTGCCAGTAGTCAATCTCCGGGACGGGGGTCCTACAATGAGCAGTTCTTC. It encodes CASSQSPGRGSYNEQFF.

This chain uses TRBV7-8 with TRBJ2-3; TRBD2 aligns across 7 bases. Unmatched junction bases numbered 12, after V lost 5 bases and J lost 7 bases. The CDR3 consists of 15 residues. CDR1 is SGHVS and CDR2 is FQNEAQ in the germline V gene. The CDR3 protein is CASSPDAGAANTQYF. The CDR3 region has the DNA TGTGCCAGCAGCCCAGACGCGGGAGCTGCGAATACGCAGTATTTT.

The V and J genes are TRBV30 and TRBJ2-7; no clear D. The germline CDR1 and CDR2 sequences are GTSNPN and SVGIG (reference sequence). Between the trimmed V and J ends, which lost 0 bases and 0 bases, there was a span of 6 bases. CDR3 length: 13 residues. CDR3 DNA: TGTGCCTGGAGTGTACTCACCTCCTACGAGCAGTACTTC. This gives the protein CAWSVLTSYEQYF.

This clone was seen repeatedly, ten times or more. This sequence joins TRBV5-1 and TRBJ2-2; perhaps TRBD1 as D (6 bases). The CDR3 is made up of 14 amino acids. Trimming pared 2 bases from V and 5 bases from J, leaving 10 bases between. CDR1 and CDR2 (germline): SGHRS, YFSETQ. CDR3 DNA sequence: TGCGCCAGCAGCTTCCTACAGGGAACCGGGGAGCTGTTTTTT. It codes for CASSFLQGTGELFF.

V gene TRBV28 combines with J gene TRBJ1-4, with D possibly being TRBD1 (6 bases). The V end lost 6 bases, the J end lost 6 bases, and 23 bases lay between the germline ends. Looked up from germline, CDR1 is MDHEN and CDR2 is SYDVKM. This CDR3 is 17 amino acids long. The CDR3 region has the DNA TGTGCCAGCAGAAATACCTTTCTTGGGGGCTTAGATGAAAAACTGTTTTTT. Amino acids: CASRNTFLGGLDEKLFF.

The chain uses TRBV30 and TRBJ1-4, with 9 bases matching TRBD1. The CDR3 has 16 residues. V dropped 1 base and J dropped 8; count of bases not matched to a gene: 11. In germline, CDR1 is GTSNPN, CDR2 SVGIG (reference sequence). The DNA of the CDR3 is TGTGCCTGGAGTGAAGTCGGACAGGGGTTTGGCGAAAAACTGTTTTTT. It codes for CAWSEVGQGFGEKLFF.

This clone has just a few counts. This chain joins TRBV6-5 and TRBJ2-1; 7 positions match TRBD2. The CDR3 totals 12 residues. From germline, CDR1 is MNHEY and CDR2 SVGAGI. With 4 bases clipped from V and 10 bases from J, the junction kept 4 bases outside the gene matches. The CDR3 spells CASSFTAGEQFF. The CDR3 DNA reads as TGTGCCAGCAGTTTCACAGCGGGGGAGCAGTTCTTC.

This clone was counted once. The chain employs TRBV6-6 and TRBJ2-4; the D gene is possibly TRBD1 (5 bases). This CDR3 has 11 residues. The V gene lost 5 bases and the J gene lost 12 bases, with 11 bases spanning the gap. Germline CDR1 reads MNHNY; CDR2 reads SVGAGI (reference sequence). The CDR3 DNA sequence: TGTGCCAGCAGTCCGGACACTACTCAGTACTTC. Its translation is CASSPDTTQYF.

The chain couples TRBV2 to TRBJ2-3; 8 positions match TRBD2. The CDR3 is 16 residues long. From germline, CDR1 is SNHLY and CDR2 FYNNEI. J gave up 2 bases and V 4 bases, and 8 bases lay outside the gene matches. The CDR3 nucleotides are TGTGCCAGCAGTGGTTTAGGACTAGCCCCCACAGATACGCAGTATTTT. This gives the protein CASSGLGLAPTDTQYF.

The chain carries TRBV6-1 and TRBJ1-1, with D possibly TRBD1 on 5 matching bases. The CDR3 runs 15 residues. V was clipped by 5 bases and J by 0 bases, with 13 bases between them. Germline V gene lookup returns CDR1 MNHNS and CDR2 SASEGT. The CDR3 region is CASSRPGLMNTEAFF. In DNA form, the CDR3 reads TGTGCCAGCAGTCGACCGGGACTCATGAACACTGAAGCTTTCTTT.

V is TRBV5-1 and J is TRBJ2-7; D not certain. Germline CDR1 reads SGHRS; CDR2 reads YFSETQ. The CDR3 spans 13 residues. Trimming stripped 0 bases from V and 3 bases from J, with 7 bases between. The CDR3 region is CASSLGHGYEQYF. In DNA form, the CDR3 reads TGCGCCAGCAGCTTGGGACACGGCTACGAGCAGTACTTC.

The chain couples TRBV6-6 to TRBJ1-2, with TRBD1 matching 8 bases. The junction had 5 bases not matched to a gene; V was cut back by 7 bases and J by 1 base. Germline values: CDR1 MNHNY, CDR2 SVGAGI (reference sequence). CDR3 size: 14 residues. CDR3 region: CASIPGQVNYGYTF. The CDR3 DNA reads TGTGCCAGCATTCCGGGACAGGTTAACTATGGCTACACCTTC.